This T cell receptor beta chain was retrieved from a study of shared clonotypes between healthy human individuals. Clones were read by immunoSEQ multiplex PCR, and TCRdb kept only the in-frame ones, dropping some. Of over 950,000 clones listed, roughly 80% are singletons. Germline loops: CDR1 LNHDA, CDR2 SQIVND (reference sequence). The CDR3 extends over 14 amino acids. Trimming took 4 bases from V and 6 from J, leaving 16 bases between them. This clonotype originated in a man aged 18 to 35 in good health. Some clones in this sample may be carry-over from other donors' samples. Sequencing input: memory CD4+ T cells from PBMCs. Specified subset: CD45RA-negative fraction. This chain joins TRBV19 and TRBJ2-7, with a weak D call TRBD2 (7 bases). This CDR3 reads CASSKGAGASEQYF. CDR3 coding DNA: TGTGCCAGTAGTAAAGGTGCGGGGGCTTCCGAGCAGTACTTC. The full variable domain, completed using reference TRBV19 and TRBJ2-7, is DGGITQSPKYLFRKEGQNVTLSCEQNLNHDAMYWYRQDPGQGLRLIYYSQIVNDFQKGDIAEGYSVSREKKESFPLTVTSAQKNPTAFYLCASSKGAGASEQYFGPGTRLTVT.